This T cell receptor (beta chain) was observed in a study of blood T cells in healthy people across ages. A second 7 to 11 cycle PCR used barcoded and J-beta primers. Via MiXCR, TCRdb re-called the 5' RACE reads, giving one row per CDR3 protein. The sample yields roughly 1,300,000 distinct CDR3 sequences, 55% to 75% seen once. Study-level results: Whereas aged donors had fewer naive CD4+ cells, long-lived donors had more of them and higher diversity. A roughly linear fall in TCR beta diversity per million T cells was seen with increasing age.

Trimming at V came to 3 bases and at J to 9 bases, leaving 4 bases not matched to a gene. The germline CDR1 and CDR2 sequences are SQVTM and ANQGSEA. CDR3 length: 13 amino acids. This clonotype appeared a few times. Its antigen remains unidentified. Every donor gave ten milliliters of peripheral blood. The receptor was isolated from a man between 18 and 35 years old in good health. The V call is TRBV29-1, the J call TRBJ2-1; the match to TRBD2 covers 11 bases. The sequencing sample was made of blood. The CDR3 loop is CSVETSGMGEQFF. The CDR3 DNA reads TGCAGCGTTGAGACTAGCGGGATGGGTGAGCAGTTCTTC.